The 27 T cell receptor beta chains below all came from one sample that was sequenced in a study of Graves' ophthalmopathy and Graves' hyperthyroidism. Using RNA transcripts, the TCR beta CDR3 regions were amplified. An opening RT-PCR round employed HTBI primers and preceded a second-round multiplex PCR. TCRdb recomputed calls from the multiplex PCR reads with MiXCR, one row per CDR3 protein. The data contain 240,000 or so distinct CDR3 sequences, around 50% of them singletons. Sequencing used peripheral blood. These receptors all stem from an adult man with Graves' ophthalmopathy.

The chain employs TRBV15 and TRBJ2-2, with 7 bases fitting TRBD2. The CDR3 totals 15 residues. V was pared by 1 base and J by 6 bases, with 5 bases of the junction left unmatched. Germline V gene lookup returns CDR1 LNHNV and CDR2 YYDKDF (reference sequence). This chain's CDR3 is CATSRGGGSPGELFF. Here the CDR3 DNA reads TGTGCCACCAGCAGAGGGGGGGGGAGCCCCGGGGAGCTGTTTTTT. The full variable domain, in which reference TRBV15 and TRBJ2-2 provide the parts outside the CDR3, is DAMVIQNPRYQVTQFGKPVTLSCSQTLNHNVMYWYQQKSSQAPKLLFHYYDKDFNNEADTPDNFQSRRPNTSFCFLDIRSPGLGDTAMYLCATSRGGGSPGELFFGEGSRLTVL.

The CDR3 DNA is TGCAGTGCTAGGAGGACGGGATCTGGGAATCAGCCCCAGCATTTT. Its translation: CSARRTGSGNQPQHF. V is TRBV20-1 and J is TRBJ1-5; no clear D gene. V lost 3 bases, J lost 4 bases, and 16 bases lay in between. Germline assignment: CDR1 DFQATT and CDR2 SNEGSKA (reference sequence). The CDR3 consists of 15 residues.

This clonotype was seen only once. V usage is TRBV5-1 and J usage is TRBJ2-2; 8 nucleotides align to TRBD2. Germline assignment: CDR1 SGHRS and CDR2 YFSETQ. Trimming removed 9 bases from V and 1 base from J; junction bases left unmatched: 8. CDR3 length: 15 amino acids. Here the CDR3 DNA reads TGCGCCACCACGATAGCGGGGAAGAACACCGGGGAGCTGTTTTTT. Protein sequence: CATTIAGKNTGELFF.

The rearrangement joins TRBV7-6 to TRBJ1-4; 7 bases are shared with TRBD1. J gave up 7 bases and V 2 bases, and 7 bases lay outside the gene matches. From germline, CDR1 is SGHVS and CDR2 FNYEAQ. The CDR3 is 15 residues long. The CDR3 sequence is CASSLTRTGPEKLFF. The CDR3, as DNA: TGTGCCAGCAGCTTAACAAGGACAGGCCCTGAAAAACTGTTTTTT.

The rearrangement joins TRBV4-1 to TRBJ1-4; TRBD1 aligns across 10 bases. The CDR3 has 15 amino acids. From germline, CDR1 is MGHRA and CDR2 YSYEKL. V lost 0 bases to trimming and J lost 7 bases; unmatched junction nucleotides: 2. The CDR3 sequence is CASSQEGTGAEKLFF. DNA for the CDR3: TGCGCCAGCAGCCAAGAGGGGACAGGGGCTGAAAAACTGTTTTTT.

The rearrangement links TRBV6-5 to TRBJ1-5, with D possibly being TRBD1 (5 bases). The CDR3 has 15 amino acids. The V end was cut by 6 bases, the J end by 5 bases, with 17 bases between. Germline-derived CDR1 and CDR2 are MNHEY and SVGAGI. The CDR3 protein is CASSPGLGRDQPQHF. The CDR3 region has the DNA TGTGCCAGCAGCCCTGGACTGGGACGGGATCAGCCCCAGCATTTT.

This clonotype was found a few times. The chain recombines TRBV24-1 with TRBJ1-6; D uncertain. Trimming removed 0 bases from V and 9 bases from J, with 17 bases in between. The CDR3 is 17 residues long. The germline V gene has CDR1 KGHDR and CDR2 SFDVKD. The CDR3 DNA follows: TGTGCCACCAGTGATTTGGCGGCTTCGCGGAGTATTTCACCCCTCCACTTT. Its translation: CATSDLAASRSISPLHF.

This clonotype was counted only a few times. The chain has TRBV4-2 and TRBJ2-5; D may be TRBD2 (5 bases). The CDR3 is made up of 13 amino acids. V was shortened by 5 bases and J by 5 bases, with 12 bases between the two germline ends. Germline loops: CDR1 LGHNA, CDR2 YNFKEQ. Here the CDR3 reads CASSLRGSETQYF. In DNA form, the CDR3 reads TGTGCCAGCAGCTTACGGGGTTCGGAGACCCAGTACTTC.

The chain is built from TRBV5-1 and TRBJ2-7; a possible D gene is TRBD2 (5 bases). CDR3 length: 15 amino acids. CDR1 and CDR2 (germline): SGHRS, YFSETQ. Trimming cost V 0 bases and J 2 bases, with 12 bases left between them. The CDR3 coding sequence is TGCGCCAGCAGCTTGGCCGGGGTGGCACCCTACGAGCAGTACTTC. Its protein is CASSLAGVAPYEQYF.

This clonotype was counted between two and nine times. The chain carries TRBV20-1 and TRBJ2-5; a weak D match, TRBD1 (6 bases). This CDR3 has 14 amino acids. Germline V gene sequence: CDR1 DFQATT, CDR2 SNEGSKA (reference sequence). The V end was cut by 1 base, the J end by 2 bases, with 11 bases between. This CDR3 reads CSARATGSQETQYF. The DNA of the CDR3 is TGCAGTGCTAGAGCAACAGGGAGTCAAGAGACCCAGTACTTC.

This clonotype has more than one count but fewer than ten. V usage is TRBV7-3 and J usage is TRBJ2-5; D is ambiguous. CDR3 length: 13 residues. CDR1 SGHTA and CDR2 FQGTGA come from the germline V gene. Deletions cut 2 bases from V and 1 base from J, with 5 bases between. The CDR3 loop is CASSLSTQETQYF. The CDR3 region has the DNA TGTGCCAGCAGCTTATCCACCCAAGAGACCCAGTACTTC.

In its sample, this clonotype was seen a few times. The rearrangement joins TRBV7-2 to TRBJ2-7; D tentatively fits TRBD1 or TRBD2 (6 bases each). The CDR3 runs to 14 residues. The V end lost 8 bases, the J end lost 4 bases, and 18 bases lay between the germline ends. Germline V gene lookup returns CDR1 SGHTA and CDR2 FQGNSA. CDR3 DNA sequence: TGTGCCAGCGCACGAGGGGGGCGAGGGTACGAGCAGTACTTC. This gives the protein CASARGGRGYEQYF.

The chain couples TRBV12-5 to TRBJ1-2; 8 positions match TRBD1. CDR3 length equals 18 residues. Per germline, CDR1 LGHNT and CDR2 FRNRAP. The V gene end was trimmed by 6 bases and the J gene end by 2 bases; junction bases not matched to a gene: 17. In nucleotides, the CDR3 is TGTGCTAGTGGCTCTGGGGACAGGTCGCGGGAAAGCAACTATGGCTACACCTTC. Translation gives CASGSGDRSRESNYGYTF.

This clonotype was seen more than once but under ten times. CDR3 in amino acids: CASSRNRVRQPQHF. DNA of the CDR3: TGTGCCAGCAGCCGGAACAGGGTCAGGCAGCCCCAGCATTTT. V gene TRBV5-6 combines with J gene TRBJ1-5; D is possibly TRBD1 (6 bases). CDR1 SGHDT and CDR2 YYEEEE come from the germline V gene. The CDR3 is 14 residues long. The V and J ends lost 4 bases and 7 bases respectively, with 15 bases between them.

Remarks on this clonotype: This clone may be a read error of a much larger clone one base away. This likely comes from a read error, as the CDR3 has no conserved phenylalanine or tryptophan at its end. The V and J genes are TRBV29-1 and TRBJ2-5; tentative D call: TRBD1 (6 bases). From germline, CDR1 is SQVTM and CDR2 ANQGSEA. CDR3 length: 13 amino acids. The V and J ends lost 7 bases and 3 bases respectively, with 15 bases between them. Here the CDR3 reads CSAPGQGKETQYL. CDR3 sequence (DNA): TGCAGCGCGCCGGGACAAGGGAAAGAGACCCAGTACCTC.

The chain combines TRBV5-1 with TRBJ1-1, with 7 bases identical to TRBD1. CDR1 and CDR2 from the germline V gene are SGHRS and YFSETQ. The CDR3 extends over 14 amino acids. The junction had 5 bases not matched to a gene; V was cut back by 6 bases and J by 0 bases. In nucleotides, the CDR3 is TGCGCCAGCAAGCCAGGGGGGATGAACACTGAAGCTTTCTTT. The encoded protein is CASKPGGMNTEAFF.

This clonotype was seen a few times. The J gene is TRBJ2-7, the V gene TRBV20-1, with 14 bases matching TRBD2. Germline V CDR1 and CDR2: DFQATT, SNEGSKA (reference sequence). This CDR3 comprises 17 residues. V lost 5 bases and J lost 3; bases outside the gene matches: 12. Here the CDR3 reads CSAPGTEGLAGVYEQYF. The CDR3 coding sequence is TGCAGTGCTCCCGGGACGGAGGGACTAGCGGGAGTCTACGAGCAGTACTTC.

The chain has TRBV5-4 and TRBJ1-1; D is perhaps TRBD1 (6 bases). With 6 bases removed from V and 3 bases from J, the gap between germline ends came to 15 bases. CDR1 is SGHNT and CDR2 is YYREEE in the germline V gene (reference sequence). The CDR3 spans 14 residues. In nucleotides, the CDR3 is TGTGCCAGCAAGGGGGGCTCGGGGGACACTGAAGCTTTCTTT. Its protein is CASKGGSGDTEAFF.

The chain employs TRBV19 and TRBJ1-6; D call uncertain. Per the germline V gene, CDR1 is LNHDA and CDR2 is SQIVND (reference sequence). The germline V and J ends were trimmed by 1 base and 11 bases, with 18 bases remaining between them. The CDR3 runs 16 residues. CDR3 sequence reads: CASSIGYGNSRPPLHF. The CDR3 bases are TGTGCCAGTAGTATAGGCTACGGGAATTCTCGACCACCCCTCCACTTT.

The chain is built from TRBV7-9 and TRBJ2-2; D is possibly TRBD1 or TRBD2 (5 bases each). The CDR3 runs 15 residues. CDR1 is SEHNR and CDR2 is FQNEAQ in the germline V gene (reference sequence). The germline V and J ends were trimmed by 6 bases and 3 bases, with 14 bases remaining between them. In nucleotides, the CDR3 is TGTGCCAGCAGTCCCGGGACGGCCTACACCGGGGAGCTGTTTTTT. Protein sequence: CASSPGTAYTGELFF.

The V and J genes are TRBV29-1 and TRBJ2-7; 8 bases match TRBD2. The germline gives CDR1 SQVTM, CDR2 ANQGSEA. This CDR3 region has 15 residues. Trimming cost V 3 bases and J 0 bases; bases outside gene matches: 7. CDR3 bases: TGCAGCGTTGAGGGGCTAGCGGGTACCTCCTACGAGCAGTACTTC. Protein sequence: CSVEGLAGTSYEQYF.

This chain uses TRBV29-1 with TRBJ2-7; TRBD2 matches 8 bases. Gene TRBJ2-1 matches the end of the DNA better, so the J call may be wrong. Germline lookup yields CDR1 SQVTM and CDR2 ANQGSEA. CDR3 length: 15 residues. The CDR3 sequence is CSVDLNGRAFDEQFF. CDR3 DNA sequence: TGCAGCGTTGATCTTAACGGGAGGGCCTTCGATGAGCAGTTCTTC.

This clonotype occurred a few times. V usage is TRBV7-2 and J usage is TRBJ2-7; D perhaps matches TRBD1 (5 bases). The V end lost 5 bases, the J end lost 6 bases, and 14 bases lay between the germline ends. This CDR3 contains 13 residues. Germline V gene lookup returns CDR1 SGHTA and CDR2 FQGNSA. As DNA, the CDR3 is TGTGCCAGCAGCCTCAGGGTTCCAGCCGAGCAGTACTTC. It codes for CASSLRVPAEQYF.

A few counts support this clonotype. This sequence joins TRBV6-5 and TRBJ1-4; D gene unclear. Germline V gene data show CDR1 as MNHEY and CDR2 as SVGAGI. V was pared by 6 bases and J by 0 bases, with 11 bases between. The CDR3 contains 15 residues. Written as DNA, the CDR3 is TGTGCCAGCAGCACTGCGGGAGCAACTAATGAAAAACTGTTTTTT. Amino acids: CASSTAGATNEKLFF.

This clonotype was observed a few times. The gene calls are TRBV4-1 and TRBJ2-7; the D call may be TRBD1 or TRBD2 (5 bases each). The CDR3 length is 15 residues. Trimming removed 2 bases from V and 1 base from J, with 12 bases in between. Per the germline V gene, CDR1 is MGHRA and CDR2 is YSYEKL. Written as DNA, the CDR3 is TGCGCCAGCAGCCAATTCGGGACCCTATCCTACGAGCAGTACTTC. It encodes CASSQFGTLSYEQYF.

This clonotype showed up just a few times. The DNA for the CDR3 is TGTGCCAGCAGCCTGACCGGGACAGGGAACACCGGGGAGCTGTTTTTT. It is translated as CASSLTGTGNTGELFF. V and J are TRBV9 and TRBJ2-2; 8 bases are a match to TRBD1. Germline CDR1 and CDR2: SGDLS and YYNGEE. The CDR3 runs 16 residues. The junction had 6 bases not matched to a gene; V was cut back by 4 bases and J by 1 base.

The chain links TRBV29-1 to TRBJ1-2; 9 bases match TRBD1. Germline V CDR1 and CDR2: SQVTM, ANQGSEA. This CDR3 has 14 residues. V lost 6 bases to trimming and J lost 2 bases; unmatched junction nucleotides: 7. The CDR3 DNA follows: TGCAGCGTCAGTCCCGGGACAGGGAACTATGGCTACACCTTC. Its translation is CSVSPGTGNYGYTF.